Listed here are 3 T cell receptor beta chains from one sample, sequenced in a study of T cells in Graves' hyperthyroidism and ophthalmopathy. From RNA transcripts, TCR beta CDR3 regions were amplified. TCR CDR3 underwent first-round RT-PCR with the HTBI primer set. One entry per CDR3 protein results from TCRdb running MiXCR on the multiplex PCR reads. The table records about 270,000 distinct CDR3 sequences, approximately 21% of them present only once. The specimen sequenced was blood. Source of these receptors: a young man with Graves' ophthalmopathy.

V is TRBV6-1 and J is TRBJ1-5; a weak D match, TRBD1 (6 bases). Trimming removed 3 bases at V and 2 bases at J, with 20 bases between. CDR3 size: 18 residues. In germline, CDR1 is MNHNS, CDR2 SASEGT. This CDR3 is CASSDHQGRKFGNQPQHF. The CDR3 DNA reads TGTGCCAGCAGTGACCACCAGGGGAGGAAATTCGGCAATCAGCCCCAGCATTTT.

The chain is built from TRBV6-2 or TRBV6-3 and TRBJ2-1; perhaps TRBD1 as D (5 bases). The CDR3 has 17 amino acids. Trimming removed 2 bases at V and 6 bases at J, with 20 bases between. Germline V CDR1 and CDR2: MNHEY, SVGEGT. CDR3 in DNA: TGTGCCAGCAGTTACGGGGCCTGGTCCGGGTTTGGCAATGAGCAGTTCTTC. Translating it yields CASSYGAWSGFGNEQFF.

This clonotype was picked up many times. The chain's CDR3 is CSARGRAGWVDTQYF. The CDR3 region has the DNA TGCAGTGCTAGAGGAAGAGCGGGATGGGTGGATACGCAGTATTTT. The chain recombines TRBV20-1 with TRBJ2-3, with 7 bases fitting TRBD2. V lost 1 base, J lost 6 bases, and 10 bases stayed unmatched. The CDR3 has 15 residues. Germline CDR1 reads DFQATT; CDR2 reads SNEGSKA (reference sequence).